This passage covers 10 T cell receptor beta chains from one sample sequenced in a study of T cell repertoires in cytomegalovirus infection. In TCRdb, the reads were re-called with MiXCR into one record per CDR3 protein. The repertoire has about 60,000 distinct CDR3 sequences, more than 25% of them found once; the top ten carry just under 70%. The antigens these receptors bind are not known. What was sequenced was PBMCs, sequenced either directly or after in vitro stimulation (not recorded which). The receptors stem from a human donor in good health (CMV status not recorded). Some clones in this sample may be carry-over from other donors' samples.

The chain combines TRBV20-1 with TRBJ1-2; maybe TRBD1 (6 bases). The CDR3 length is 10 residues. Germline values: CDR1 DFQATT, CDR2 SNEGSKA (reference sequence). DNA of the CDR3: TGCGGGGGGCAGAACTATGGCTACACCTTC. Encoded protein: CGGQNYGYTF.

The chain is built from TRBV12-3 or TRBV12-4 and TRBJ1-5; tentative D call: TRBD1 (5 bases). The CDR3 contains 16 residues. V was pared by 3 bases and J by 2 bases, with 14 bases between. As DNA, the CDR3 is TGTGCCAGCAGTTTGGGCCCCGCGGGGGGCAATCAGCCCCAGCATTTT. It encodes CASSLGPAGGNQPQHF.

This rearrangement joins TRBV11-2 to TRBJ2-7, with D perhaps matching TRBD1 (6 bases). The V gene's germline CDR1 is SGHAT and CDR2 FQNNGV. CDR3 length: 15 residues. V was cut by 1 base and J by 5 bases, with 15 bases left in between. The CDR3: CASSLVGQIPDEQYF. Written as DNA, the CDR3 is TGTGCCAGCAGCTTAGTAGGACAGATCCCCGACGAGCAGTACTTC.

This clonotype was counted once. This chain links TRBV4-1 with TRBJ2-4, with D perhaps TRBD1 (6 bases). Germline assignment: CDR1 MGHRA and CDR2 YSYEKL. The V end lost 1 base, the J end lost 12 bases, and 10 bases lay between the germline ends. The CDR3 runs to 12 residues. The CDR3 sequence: CASSQAGQRQYF. The CDR3 bases are TGCGCCAGCAGCCAAGCCGGACAGCGTCAGTACTTC.

The chain links TRBV11-2 to TRBJ2-5, with D tentatively TRBD1 or TRBD2 (5 bases each). Germline CDR1 SGHAT, CDR2 FQNNGV. CDR3 length: 14 residues. V lost 3 bases and J lost 1, with 9 bases in between. The CDR3 sequence is CASSLGRVQETQYF. CDR3 in DNA: TGTGCCAGCAGCTTGGGGCGGGTCCAAGAGACCCAGTACTTC.

Many counts were recorded for this clonotype. The chain combines TRBV7-2 with TRBJ1-2, with unresolved D. This CDR3 is built from 14 residues. CDR1 SGHTA and CDR2 FQGNSA come from the germline V gene. V was pared by 0 bases and J by 3 bases, with 8 bases between. The CDR3 region has the DNA TGTGCCAGCAGCTTAGCATCCGGTTACTATGGCTACACCTTC. This encodes CASSLASGYYGYTF.

CDR3 loop: CATLQGLNTEAFF. The CDR3 nucleotides are TGTGCCACACTACAGGGATTGAACACTGAAGCTTTCTTT. The chain links TRBV6-1 to TRBJ1-1, with a tentative D call TRBD1 (6 bases). The germline V and J ends were trimmed by 10 bases and 0 bases, with 12 bases remaining between them. The germline V gene encodes CDR1 MNHNS and CDR2 SASEGT. The CDR3 contains 13 residues.

A few counts support this clonotype. The gene calls are TRBV7-2 and TRBJ1-1, with TRBD1 as a possible D gene (5 bases). Germline CDR1 reads SGHTA; CDR2 reads FQGNSA. Trimming left V 1 base short and J 4 bases short, with 16 bases between. CDR3 length: 16 amino acids. CDR3 amino acids: CASSLGGGGDGTEAFF. CDR3 coding DNA: TGTGCCAGCAGCTTAGGGGGGGGGGGAGATGGCACTGAAGCTTTCTTT.

This clonotype turned up a few times. The chain has TRBV12-3 or TRBV12-4 and TRBJ2-3, with TRBD2 identical over 14 bases. This CDR3 region has 17 residues. With V trimmed by 6 bases and J by 5 bases, 10 bases remained unmatched. The CDR3 reads CASSRRTSGGYQDTQYF. For the CDR3, the DNA is TGTGCCAGCAGCCGGAGGACTAGCGGGGGGTATCAAGATACGCAGTATTTT.

This chain links TRBV6-1 with TRBJ2-7; 7 bases match TRBD2. The CDR3 loop spans 16 amino acids. Germline loops: CDR1 MNHNS, CDR2 SASEGT. The J segment lost 4 bases and the V segment lost 8 bases, leaving 17 bases of the junction unmatched. The CDR3 nucleotides read TGTGCCAGCGCCCCAAGAGGGCGGGAGCCCCCTTACGAGCAGTACTTC. This translates into CASAPRGREPPYEQYF.